Shown below are 16 T cell receptor beta chains from a single sample sequenced in a study of cytomegalovirus exposure and HLA in healthy donors. The PCR employed 60 Vbeta primers together with 13 Jbeta primers. Clones were read by immunoSEQ multiplex PCR, and TCRdb kept only the in-frame ones, dropping some. Found here are under 150,000 clones, over 70% of them singletons; the top ten hold roughly 1.8%. Sequenced material: PBMCs. These receptors came from a woman aged 40 to 50 in good health and CMV-seronegative.

This clone occurred a few times. V usage is TRBV6-1 and J usage is TRBJ1-1; unclear D gene. Germline loops: CDR1 MNHNS, CDR2 SASEGT. The CDR3 is 12 residues long. V shed 1 base and J shed 5 bases, with 5 bases lying between them. The CDR3 region has the DNA TGTGCCAGCAGTGAAGTTCGGACTGAAGCTTTCTTT. Amino acid sequence: CASSEVRTEAFF.

The gene calls are TRBV11-2 and TRBJ2-1, with D possibly being TRBD2 (7 bases). This CDR3 region has 16 residues. In germline, CDR1 is SGHAT, CDR2 FQNNGV. V was cut by 1 base and J by 0 bases, with 10 bases left in between. The CDR3 bases are TGTGCCAGCAGCTTAGTGAGGGGGGGCTCCTACAATGAGCAGTTCTTC. This codes for CASSLVRGGSYNEQFF.

CDR3 sequence reads: CASSLTGSNEQFF. The CDR3 DNA reads as TGCGCCAGCAGCTTGACAGGGTCCAATGAGCAGTTCTTC. This rearrangement joins TRBV5-1 to TRBJ2-1, with a possible D match to TRBD1 (6 bases). Germline CDR1 and CDR2: SGHRS and YFSETQ. The CDR3 has 13 residues. V shed 1 base and J shed 6 bases, with 8 bases lying between them.

V is TRBV4-2 and J is TRBJ1-2; no reliable D call. Germline CDR1 is LGHNA and CDR2 is YNFKEQ. The V and J ends lost 5 bases and 10 bases respectively, with 14 bases between them. The CDR3 runs to 12 residues. The CDR3 loop reads CASSIDEGDYTF. The CDR3 DNA reads as TGTGCCAGCAGCATCGACGAGGGCGACTACACCTTC.

V usage is TRBV28 and J usage is TRBJ2-2, with 7 nucleotides matching TRBD2. Germline-derived CDR1 and CDR2 are MDHEN and SYDVKM. The ends lost 10 bases at V and 5 bases at J; junction bases unmatched: 10. The CDR3 is 14 residues long. CDR3 coding DNA: TGTGCCACTTGGTTGCGGGGGAGTACCGGGGAGCTGTTTTTT. Translating gives CATWLRGSTGELFF.

This clone was seen only a few times. The chain links TRBV2 to TRBJ2-7; D is unclear. V lost 7 bases to trimming and J lost 6 bases, with 16 bases between them. The CDR3 is 13 amino acids. In germline, CDR1 is SNHLY, CDR2 FYNNEI. The CDR3 loop reads CASKVPGSLEQYF. CDR3 in DNA: TGTGCCAGCAAAGTTCCCGGGTCCCTCGAGCAGTACTTC.

The chain joins TRBV30 to TRBJ2-3, with TRBD2 as a possible D gene (6 bases). The germline V gene has CDR1 GTSNPN and CDR2 SVGIG (reference sequence). The CDR3 is made up of 14 amino acids. V dropped 5 bases and J dropped 6 bases, with 18 bases sitting between them. The CDR3 DNA follows: TGTGCCTGGGACCGGGACTCGGGGCGGGATACGCAGTATTTT. This encodes CAWDRDSGRDTQYF.

V and J are TRBV28 and TRBJ2-7; D might be TRBD1 (5 bases). Trimming stripped 3 bases from V and 5 bases from J, with 11 bases between. CDR1 MDHEN and CDR2 SYDVKM come from the germline V gene. The CDR3 runs 13 residues. The CDR3 region is CASSLPGIHEQYF. DNA of the CDR3: TGTGCCAGCAGTTTGCCAGGGATCCACGAGCAGTACTTC.

The CDR3 coding sequence is TGTGCCAGCAGTGAAGCGGCTGACTACCACGAGCAGTACTTC. It is translated as CASSEAADYHEQYF. The V gene is TRBV2, the J gene TRBJ2-7; D is possibly TRBD2 (5 bases). This CDR3 comprises 14 residues. The V end lost 0 bases, the J end lost 5 bases, and 11 bases lay between the germline ends. Germline V gene lookup returns CDR1 SNHLY and CDR2 FYNNEI.

There are a few counts of this clone. The chain has TRBV6-5 and TRBJ2-2; TRBD1 is a possible D gene (5 bases). Germline assignment: CDR1 MNHEY and CDR2 SVGAGI. V was pared by 6 bases and J by 5 bases, with 10 bases between. The CDR3 extends over 13 amino acids. CDR3 coding DNA: TGTGCCAGCAGGTACCAGGGTACCGGGGAGCTGTTTTTT. This encodes CASRYQGTGELFF.

On this clone itself: Other DNA sequences in this specimen translate into the identical CDR3. V is TRBV6-5 and J is TRBJ2-3; D not resolved. This CDR3 contains 14 residues. Germline-derived CDR1 and CDR2 are MNHEY and SVGAGI. V dropped 2 bases and J dropped 2 bases, with 8 bases sitting between them. The CDR3: CASSYDGVTDTQYF. In DNA, the CDR3 is TGTGCCAGCAGTTACGACGGAGTCACAGATACGCAGTATTTT.

The table lists this clone with a few counts. This chain joins TRBV5-1 and TRBJ2-7; D might be TRBD2 (5 bases). V lost 0 bases, J lost 7 bases, and 14 bases lay in between. The CDR3 extends over 14 amino acids. Germline V lookup: CDR1 SGHRS, CDR2 YFSETQ. The CDR3 sequence: CASSLGLGEGEQYF. CDR3 nucleotide sequence: TGCGCCAGCAGCTTGGGACTCGGCGAGGGAGAGCAGTACTTC.

CDR3 in amino acids: CASSATRSGELFF. The CDR3 region has the DNA TGTGCCAGCAGCGCGACTAGGTCTGGGGAGCTGTTTTTT. V and J are TRBV7-6 and TRBJ2-2; D might be TRBD2 (6 bases). The CDR3 length is 13 residues. V was pared by 5 bases and J by 8 bases, with 12 bases between. Germline CDR1 SGHVS, CDR2 FNYEAQ.

This clone was detected only a few times. J is TRBJ1-4 and V is TRBV5-4; the match to TRBD1 covers 8 bases. The J segment lost 8 bases and the V segment lost 4 bases, leaving 13 bases of the junction unmatched. The CDR3 covers 16 residues. Germline V lookup: CDR1 SGHNT, CDR2 YYREEE (reference sequence). CDR3 loop: CASSQDGGTGTEKLFF. In nucleotides, the CDR3 is TGTGCCAGCAGCCAAGATGGGGGGACAGGAACGGAAAAACTGTTTTTT.

V usage is TRBV2 and J usage is TRBJ2-5; TRBD2 agrees at 8 bases. The last part of the DNA fits TRBJ2-7 better; the J call may be wrong. This CDR3 contains 17 residues. The germline V gene has CDR1 SNHLY and CDR2 FYNNEI. This chain's CDR3 is CASSRSGLAGLSYEQYF. As DNA, the CDR3 is TGTGCCAGCTCCAGAAGTGGGCTAGCGGGCCTGTCCTACGAGCAGTACTTC.

The chain uses TRBV9 and TRBJ2-5; 9 bases agree with TRBD2. CDR3 size: 17 residues. V shed 2 bases and J 2 bases; nucleotides not matched to a gene: 10. Germline V CDR1 and CDR2: SGDLS, YYNGEE. This CDR3 is CASSVDTSGLVQETQYF. In nucleotides, the CDR3 is TGTGCCAGCAGCGTTGACACTAGCGGGTTGGTTCAAGAGACCCAGTACTTC.